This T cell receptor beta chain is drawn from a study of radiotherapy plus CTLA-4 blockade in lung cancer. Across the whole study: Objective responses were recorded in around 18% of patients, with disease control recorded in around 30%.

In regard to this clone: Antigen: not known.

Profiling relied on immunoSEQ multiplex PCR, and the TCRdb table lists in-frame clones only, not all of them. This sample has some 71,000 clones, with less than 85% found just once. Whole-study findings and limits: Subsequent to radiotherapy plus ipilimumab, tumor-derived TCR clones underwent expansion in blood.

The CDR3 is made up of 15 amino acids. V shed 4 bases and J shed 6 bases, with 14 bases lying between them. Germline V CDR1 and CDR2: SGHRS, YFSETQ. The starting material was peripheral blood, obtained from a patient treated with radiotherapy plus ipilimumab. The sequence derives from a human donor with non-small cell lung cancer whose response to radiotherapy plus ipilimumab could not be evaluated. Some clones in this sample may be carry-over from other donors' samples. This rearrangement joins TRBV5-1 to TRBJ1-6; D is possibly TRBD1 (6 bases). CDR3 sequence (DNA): TGCGCCAGCAGCACGGCGGGGGGCTTTAATTCACCCCTCCACTTT. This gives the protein CASSTAGGFNSPLHF.